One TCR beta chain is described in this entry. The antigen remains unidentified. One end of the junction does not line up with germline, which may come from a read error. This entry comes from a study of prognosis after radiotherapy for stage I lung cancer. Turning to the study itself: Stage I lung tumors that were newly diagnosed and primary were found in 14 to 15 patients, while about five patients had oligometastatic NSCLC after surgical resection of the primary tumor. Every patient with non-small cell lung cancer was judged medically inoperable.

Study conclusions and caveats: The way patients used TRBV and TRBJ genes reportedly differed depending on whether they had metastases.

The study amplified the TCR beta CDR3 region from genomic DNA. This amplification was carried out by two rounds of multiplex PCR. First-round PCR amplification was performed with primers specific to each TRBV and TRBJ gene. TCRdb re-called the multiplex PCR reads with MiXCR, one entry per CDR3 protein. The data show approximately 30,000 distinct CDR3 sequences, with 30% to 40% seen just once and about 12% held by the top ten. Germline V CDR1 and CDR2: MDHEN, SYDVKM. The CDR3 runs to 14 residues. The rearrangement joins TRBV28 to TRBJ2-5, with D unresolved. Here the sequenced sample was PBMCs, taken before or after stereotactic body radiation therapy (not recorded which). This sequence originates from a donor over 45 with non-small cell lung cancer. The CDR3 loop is CASSLLGRRETRYF. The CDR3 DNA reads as TGTGCCAGCAGTTTATTAGGACGTCGAGAGACCCGGTACTTC. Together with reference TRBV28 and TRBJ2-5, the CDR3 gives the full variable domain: DVKVTQSSRYLVKRTGEKVFLECVQDMDHENMFWYRQDPGLGLRLIYFSYDVKMKEKGDIPEGYSVSREKKERFSLILESASTNQTSMYLCASSLLGRRETRYFGPGTRLLVL.